By proportion, the clone carrying this T cell receptor beta chain is medium-sized. The target antigen is unknown. The CDR3 is made up of 16 amino acids. Looked up from germline, CDR1 is SGHAT and CDR2 is FQNNGV. Losses at the gene ends were 2 bases for V and 5 bases for J; bases not matched to a gene: 8. The sort gate was single viable CD3+CD4+CD8-CD45RO+ cells for memory CD4+ T cells. Serostatus was set by detecting CMV pp150, pp28, p38, p52 IgG. Authors' methods: After removing out-of-frame reads, approximately 2 million distinct TCRbeta sequences remained. Only in-frame clones appear in the TCRdb table, and some are missing; sequencing was by immunoSEQ multiplex PCR. That table is the source of V, J and clone size, and D and trimming were worked out from the DNA. Among 40,000 to 60,000 clones listed, 78% were seen once. These data belong to a study of memory CD4+ T cells and cytomegalovirus serostatus. Study-level results: Suggested: most of the CMV-linked TCR signature lies in CD4+ memory cells.

The sample taken for sequencing was memory CD4+ T cells from blood. This receptor was obtained from an adult in good health and CMV-seronegative. This rearrangement joins TRBV11-2 to TRBJ1-4; 7 bases are shared with TRBD1. Here the CDR3 reads CASSLIKTGTNEKLFF. For the CDR3, the DNA is TGTGCCAGCAGCTTAATCAAGACAGGGACAAATGAAAAACTGTTTTTT.